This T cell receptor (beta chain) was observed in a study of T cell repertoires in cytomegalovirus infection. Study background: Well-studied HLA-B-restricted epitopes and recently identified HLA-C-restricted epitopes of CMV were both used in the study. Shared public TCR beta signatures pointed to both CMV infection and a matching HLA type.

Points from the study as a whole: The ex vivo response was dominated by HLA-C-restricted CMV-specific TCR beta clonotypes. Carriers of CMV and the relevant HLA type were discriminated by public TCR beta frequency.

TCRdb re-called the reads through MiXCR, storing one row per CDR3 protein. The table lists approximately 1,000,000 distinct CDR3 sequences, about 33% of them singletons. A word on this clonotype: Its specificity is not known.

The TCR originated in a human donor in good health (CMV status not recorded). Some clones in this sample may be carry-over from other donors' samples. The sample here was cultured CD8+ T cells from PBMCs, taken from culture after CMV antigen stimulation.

CDR3 in DNA: TGTGCCAGCGCCTTCGGGGGGGGCTCTGGCAATGAGCAGTTCTTC. Protein sequence: CASAFGGGSGNEQFF. V is TRBV9 and J is TRBJ2-1; 8 bases agree with TRBD2. The CDR3 length is 15 residues. After removal of 7 bases from V and 6 bases from J, the junction contained 12 bases not matched to a gene. The germline V gene has CDR1 SGDLS and CDR2 YYNGEE.